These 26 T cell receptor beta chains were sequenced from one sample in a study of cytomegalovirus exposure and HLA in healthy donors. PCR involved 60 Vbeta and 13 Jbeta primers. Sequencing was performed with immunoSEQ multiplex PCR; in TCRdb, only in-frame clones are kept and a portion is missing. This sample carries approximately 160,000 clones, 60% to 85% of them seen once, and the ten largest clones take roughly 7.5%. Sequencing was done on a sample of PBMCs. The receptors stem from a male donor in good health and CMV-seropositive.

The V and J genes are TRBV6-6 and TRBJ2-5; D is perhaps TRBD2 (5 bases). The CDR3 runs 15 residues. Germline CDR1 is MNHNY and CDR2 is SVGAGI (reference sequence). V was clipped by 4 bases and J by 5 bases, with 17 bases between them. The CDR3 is CASSFLGEGGETQYF. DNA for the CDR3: TGTGCCAGCAGTTTCCTTGGAGAGGGCGGCGAGACCCAGTACTTC.

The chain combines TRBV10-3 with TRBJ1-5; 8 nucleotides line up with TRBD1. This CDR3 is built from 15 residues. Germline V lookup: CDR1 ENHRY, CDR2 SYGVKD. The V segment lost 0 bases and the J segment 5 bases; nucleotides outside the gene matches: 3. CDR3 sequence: CAISESTGEDQPQHF. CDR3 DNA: TGTGCCATCAGTGAGTCGACAGGGGAAGATCAGCCCCAGCATTTT.

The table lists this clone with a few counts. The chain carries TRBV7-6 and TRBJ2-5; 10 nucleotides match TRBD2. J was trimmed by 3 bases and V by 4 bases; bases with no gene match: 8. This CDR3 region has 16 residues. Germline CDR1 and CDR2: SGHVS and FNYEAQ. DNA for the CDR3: TGTGCCAGCAGCTCACAGCTCACTAGCGGGGAAGAGACCCAGTACTTC. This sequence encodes CASSSQLTSGEETQYF.

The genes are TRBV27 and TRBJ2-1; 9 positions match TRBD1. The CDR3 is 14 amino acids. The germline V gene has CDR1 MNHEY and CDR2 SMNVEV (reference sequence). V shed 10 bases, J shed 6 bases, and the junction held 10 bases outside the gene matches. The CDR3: CATSWTGAGNEQFF. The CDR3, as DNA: TGTGCCACCAGCTGGACAGGGGCAGGCAATGAGCAGTTCTTC.

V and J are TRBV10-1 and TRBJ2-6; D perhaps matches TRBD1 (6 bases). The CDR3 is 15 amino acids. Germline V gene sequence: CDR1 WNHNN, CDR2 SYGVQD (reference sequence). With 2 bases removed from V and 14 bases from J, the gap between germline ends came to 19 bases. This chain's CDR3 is CASSEGTGTKRILTF. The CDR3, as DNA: TGCGCCAGCAGTGAGGGGACCGGGACAAAAAGGATCCTGACTTTC.

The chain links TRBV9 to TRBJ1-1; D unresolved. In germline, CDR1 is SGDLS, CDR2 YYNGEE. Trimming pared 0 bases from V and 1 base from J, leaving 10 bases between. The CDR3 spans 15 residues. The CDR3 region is CASSVEARPNTEAFF. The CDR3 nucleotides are TGTGCCAGCAGCGTAGAAGCCAGGCCGAACACTGAAGCTTTCTTT.

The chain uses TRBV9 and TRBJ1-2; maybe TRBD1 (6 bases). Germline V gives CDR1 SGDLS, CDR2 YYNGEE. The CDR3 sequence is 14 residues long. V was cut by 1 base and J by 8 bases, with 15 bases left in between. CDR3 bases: TGTGCCAGCAGCGTAAAAACGGGGGGCTGGGGCTACACCTTC. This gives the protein CASSVKTGGWGYTF.

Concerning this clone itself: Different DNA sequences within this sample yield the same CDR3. The CDR3 DNA is TGTGCCATCAGTGAGTCAGGGGGGGTGAACACTGAAGCTTTCTTT. Translated: CAISESGGVNTEAFF. The V and J genes are TRBV10-3 and TRBJ1-1; TRBD1 might be the D (6 bases). CDR1 ENHRY and CDR2 SYGVKD come from the germline V gene. The CDR3 has 15 amino acids. Between the trimmed V and J ends, which lost 0 bases and 0 bases, there was a span of 8 bases.

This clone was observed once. CDR3 in amino acids: CASSLVLAGADTQYF. DNA for the CDR3: TGTGCCAGCAGCTTAGTGCTAGCTGGCGCGGATACGCAGTATTTT. V and J are TRBV7-2 and TRBJ2-3; possibly TRBD2 for D (5 bases). Deletions cut 1 base from V and 6 bases from J, with 14 bases between. The CDR3 contains 15 residues. Germline V gene sequence: CDR1 SGHTA, CDR2 FQGNSA.

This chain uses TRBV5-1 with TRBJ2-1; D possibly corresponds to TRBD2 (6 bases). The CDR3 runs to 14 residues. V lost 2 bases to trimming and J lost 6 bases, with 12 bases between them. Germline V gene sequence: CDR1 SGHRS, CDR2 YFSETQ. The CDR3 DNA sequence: TGCGCCAGCAGCTTTAGGACTAACAGCAATGAGCAGTTCTTC. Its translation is CASSFRTNSNEQFF.

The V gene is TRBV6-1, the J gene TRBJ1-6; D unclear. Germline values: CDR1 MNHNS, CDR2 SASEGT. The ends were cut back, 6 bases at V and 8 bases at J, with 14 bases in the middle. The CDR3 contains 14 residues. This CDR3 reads CASRPRGRDSPLHF. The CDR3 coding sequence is TGTGCCAGCAGACCCCGGGGAAGGGATTCACCCCTCCACTTT.

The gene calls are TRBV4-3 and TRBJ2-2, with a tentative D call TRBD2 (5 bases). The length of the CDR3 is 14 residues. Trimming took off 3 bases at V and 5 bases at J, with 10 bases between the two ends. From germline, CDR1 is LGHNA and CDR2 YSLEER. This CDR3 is CASSQGSGTGELFF. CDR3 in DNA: TGCGCCAGCAGCCAGGGATCGGGGACCGGGGAGCTGTTTTTT.

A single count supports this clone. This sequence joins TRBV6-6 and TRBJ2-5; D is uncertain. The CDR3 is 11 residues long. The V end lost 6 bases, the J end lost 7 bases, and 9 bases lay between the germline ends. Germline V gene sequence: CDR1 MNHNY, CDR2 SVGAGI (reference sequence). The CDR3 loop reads CASSRSGTQYF. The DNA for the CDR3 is TGTGCCAGCAGCCGGTCGGGGACCCAGTACTTC.

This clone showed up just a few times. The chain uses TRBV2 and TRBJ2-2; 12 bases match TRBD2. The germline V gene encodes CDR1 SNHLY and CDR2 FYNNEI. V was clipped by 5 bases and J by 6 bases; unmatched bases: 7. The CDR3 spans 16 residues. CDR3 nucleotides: TGTGCCAGCAGTTTTTCTAGCGGGGGGGCCCCCGGGGAGCTGTTTTTT. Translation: CASSFSSGGAPGELFF.

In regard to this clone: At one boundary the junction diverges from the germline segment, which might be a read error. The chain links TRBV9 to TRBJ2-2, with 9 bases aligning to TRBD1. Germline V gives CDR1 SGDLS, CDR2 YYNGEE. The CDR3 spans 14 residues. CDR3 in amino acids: CASSRTGETGELLF. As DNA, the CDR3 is TGTGCCAGCTCTCGGACAGGGGAAACCGGGGAGCTGCTTTTT.

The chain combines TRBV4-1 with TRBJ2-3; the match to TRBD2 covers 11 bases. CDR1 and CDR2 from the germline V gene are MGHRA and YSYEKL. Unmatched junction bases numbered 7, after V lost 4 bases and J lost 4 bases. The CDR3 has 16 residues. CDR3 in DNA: TGCGCCAGCAGCCGGGGACTAGCGGCGATCCCAGATACGCAGTATTTT. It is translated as CASSRGLAAIPDTQYF.

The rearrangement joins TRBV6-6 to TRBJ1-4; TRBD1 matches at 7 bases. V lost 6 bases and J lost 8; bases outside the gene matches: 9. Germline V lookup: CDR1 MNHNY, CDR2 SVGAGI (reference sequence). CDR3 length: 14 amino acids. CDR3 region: CASSFDRAGEKLFF. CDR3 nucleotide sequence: TGTGCCAGCAGCTTCGACAGGGCCGGCGAAAAACTGTTTTTT.

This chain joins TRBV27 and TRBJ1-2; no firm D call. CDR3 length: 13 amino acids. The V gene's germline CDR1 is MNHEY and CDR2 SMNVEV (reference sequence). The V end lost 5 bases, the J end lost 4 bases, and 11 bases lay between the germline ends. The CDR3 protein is CASSSGSTYGYTF. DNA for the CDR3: TGTGCCAGCAGTAGCGGGTCAACCTATGGCTACACCTTC.

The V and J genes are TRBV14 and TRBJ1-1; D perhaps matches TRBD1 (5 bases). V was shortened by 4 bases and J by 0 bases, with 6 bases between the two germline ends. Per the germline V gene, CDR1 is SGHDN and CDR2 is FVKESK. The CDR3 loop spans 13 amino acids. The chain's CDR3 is CASSPTVNTEAFF. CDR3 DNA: TGTGCCAGCAGCCCGACAGTGAACACTGAAGCTTTCTTT. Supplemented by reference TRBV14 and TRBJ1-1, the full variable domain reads EAGVTQFPSHSVIEKGQTVTLRCDPISGHDNLYWYRRVMGKEIKFLLHFVKESKQDESGMPNNRFLAERTGGTYSTLKVQPAELEDSGVYFCASSPTVNTEAFFGQGTRLTVV.

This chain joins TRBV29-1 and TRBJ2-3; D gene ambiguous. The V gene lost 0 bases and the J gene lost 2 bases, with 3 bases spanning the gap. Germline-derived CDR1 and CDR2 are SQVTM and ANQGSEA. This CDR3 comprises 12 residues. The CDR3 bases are TGCAGCGTTGAAGACTCCACAGATACGCAGTATTTT. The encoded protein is CSVEDSTDTQYF.

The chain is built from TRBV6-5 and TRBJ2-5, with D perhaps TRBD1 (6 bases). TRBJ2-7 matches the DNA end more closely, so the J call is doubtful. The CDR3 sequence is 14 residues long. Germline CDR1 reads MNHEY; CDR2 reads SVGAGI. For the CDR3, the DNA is TGTGCCAGCAGTTACAACAGGGACGGGTACGAGCAGTACTTC. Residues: CASSYNRDGYEQYF.

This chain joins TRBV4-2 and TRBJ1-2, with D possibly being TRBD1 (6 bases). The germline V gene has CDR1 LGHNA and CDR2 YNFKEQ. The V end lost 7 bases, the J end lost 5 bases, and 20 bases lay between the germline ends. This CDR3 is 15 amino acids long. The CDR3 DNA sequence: TGTGCCAGCACCCCAAGGGAGGGGGGTGGGTATGGCTACACCTTC. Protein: CASTPREGGGYGYTF.

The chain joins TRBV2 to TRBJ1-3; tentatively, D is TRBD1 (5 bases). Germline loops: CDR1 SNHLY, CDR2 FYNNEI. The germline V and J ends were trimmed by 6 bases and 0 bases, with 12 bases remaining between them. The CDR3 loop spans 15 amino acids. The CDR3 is CASRGGVSSGNTIYF. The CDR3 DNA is TGTGCCAGCAGGGGGGGGGTCAGCTCTGGAAACACCATATATTTT. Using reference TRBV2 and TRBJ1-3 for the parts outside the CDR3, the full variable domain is EPEVTQTPSHQVTQMGQEVILRCVPISNHLYFYWYRQILGQKVEFLVSFYNNEISEKSEIFDDQFSVERPDGSNFTLKIRSTKLEDSAMYFCASRGGVSSGNTIYFGEGSWLTVV.

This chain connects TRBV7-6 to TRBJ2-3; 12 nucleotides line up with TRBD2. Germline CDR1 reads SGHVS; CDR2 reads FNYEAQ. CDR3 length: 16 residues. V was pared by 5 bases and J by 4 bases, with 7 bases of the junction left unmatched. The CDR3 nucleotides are TGTGCCAGCAGCCCACGACTAGCGGGGGTTGCAGATACGCAGTATTTT. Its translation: CASSPRLAGVADTQYF.

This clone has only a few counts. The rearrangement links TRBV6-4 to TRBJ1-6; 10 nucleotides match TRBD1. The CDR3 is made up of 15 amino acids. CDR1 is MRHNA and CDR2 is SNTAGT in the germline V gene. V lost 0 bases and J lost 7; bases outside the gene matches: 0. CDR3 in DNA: TGTGCCAGCAGTGACTCGACAGGGGGCAATTCACCCCTCCACTTT. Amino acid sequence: CASSDSTGGNSPLHF.

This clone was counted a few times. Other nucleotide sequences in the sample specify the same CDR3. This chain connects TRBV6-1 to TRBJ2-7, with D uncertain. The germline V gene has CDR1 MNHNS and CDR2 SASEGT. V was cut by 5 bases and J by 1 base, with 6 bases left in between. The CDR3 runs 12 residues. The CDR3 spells CASSRTSYEQYF. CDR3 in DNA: TGTGCCAGCAGTCGCACATCCTACGAGCAGTACTTC.